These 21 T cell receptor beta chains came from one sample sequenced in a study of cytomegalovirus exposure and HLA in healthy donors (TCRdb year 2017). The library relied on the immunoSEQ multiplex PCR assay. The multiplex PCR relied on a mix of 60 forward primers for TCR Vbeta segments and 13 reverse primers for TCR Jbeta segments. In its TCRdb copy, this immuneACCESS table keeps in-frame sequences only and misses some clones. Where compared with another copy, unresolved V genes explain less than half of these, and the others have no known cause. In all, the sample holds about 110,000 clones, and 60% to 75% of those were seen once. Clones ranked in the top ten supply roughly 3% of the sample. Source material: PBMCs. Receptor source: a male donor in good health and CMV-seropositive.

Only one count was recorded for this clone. The CDR3 nucleotides are TGTGCCAGCAGCTTAACGGGACAGGGCAATCAGCCCCAGCATTTT. Protein: CASSLTGQGNQPQHF. The rearrangement uses TRBV7-3 and TRBJ1-5, with TRBD1 matching over 8 bases. Trimming took 0 bases from V and 2 from J; bases not matched to a gene: 0. CDR1 SGHTA and CDR2 FQGTGA come from the germline V gene. The CDR3 has 15 residues.

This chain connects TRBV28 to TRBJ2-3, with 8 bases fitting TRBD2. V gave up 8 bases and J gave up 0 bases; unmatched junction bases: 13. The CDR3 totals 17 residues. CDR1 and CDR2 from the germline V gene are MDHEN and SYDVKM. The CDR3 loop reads CASRGLAGATSTDTQYF. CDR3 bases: TGTGCCAGCCGGGGGCTAGCGGGTGCTACTAGCACAGATACGCAGTATTTT. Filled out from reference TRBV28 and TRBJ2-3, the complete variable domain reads DVKVTQSSRYLVKRTGEKVFLECVQDMDHENMFWYRQDPGLGLRLIYFSYDVKMKEKGDIPEGYSVSREKKERFSLILESASTNQTSMYLCASRGLAGATSTDTQYFGPGTRLTVL.

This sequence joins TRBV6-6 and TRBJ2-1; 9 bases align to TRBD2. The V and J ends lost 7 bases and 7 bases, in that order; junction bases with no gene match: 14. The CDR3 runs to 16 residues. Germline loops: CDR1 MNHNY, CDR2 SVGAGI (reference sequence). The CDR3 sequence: CASMTSSGGKTNEQFF. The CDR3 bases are TGTGCCAGCATGACTAGCAGCGGGGGGAAGACGAATGAGCAGTTCTTC.

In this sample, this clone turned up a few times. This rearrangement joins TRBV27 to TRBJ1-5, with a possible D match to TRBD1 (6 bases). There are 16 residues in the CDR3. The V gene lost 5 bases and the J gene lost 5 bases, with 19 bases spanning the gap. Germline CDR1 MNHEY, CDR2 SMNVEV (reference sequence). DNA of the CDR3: TGTGCCAGCAGTGTAGATCAGGGGACGAGAGATCAGCCCCAGCATTTT. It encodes CASSVDQGTRDQPQHF.

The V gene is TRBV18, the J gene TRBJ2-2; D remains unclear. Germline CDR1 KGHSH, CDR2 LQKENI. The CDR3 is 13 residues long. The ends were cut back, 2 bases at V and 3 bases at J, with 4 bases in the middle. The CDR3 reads CASSPSYTGELFF. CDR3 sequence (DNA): TGTGCCAGCTCACCATCCTACACCGGGGAGCTGTTTTTT.

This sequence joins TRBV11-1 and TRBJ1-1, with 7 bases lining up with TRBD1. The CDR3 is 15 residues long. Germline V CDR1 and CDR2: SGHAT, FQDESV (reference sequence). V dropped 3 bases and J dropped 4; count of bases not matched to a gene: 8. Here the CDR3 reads CASSFGRGLGTEAFF. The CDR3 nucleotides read TGTGCCAGCAGCTTCGGGAGGGGGCTGGGCACTGAAGCTTTCTTT.

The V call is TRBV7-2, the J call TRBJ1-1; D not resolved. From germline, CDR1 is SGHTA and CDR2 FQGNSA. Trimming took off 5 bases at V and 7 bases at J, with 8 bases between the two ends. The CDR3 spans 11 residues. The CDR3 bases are TGTGCCAGCAGCAAATGGCTTGAAGCTTTCTTT. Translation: CASSKWLEAFF.

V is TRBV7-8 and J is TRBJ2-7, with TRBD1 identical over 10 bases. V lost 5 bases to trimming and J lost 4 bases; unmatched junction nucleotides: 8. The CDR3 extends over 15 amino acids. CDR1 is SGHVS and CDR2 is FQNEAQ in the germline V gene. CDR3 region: CASSTGQGLGYEQYF. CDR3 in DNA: TGTGCCAGCAGCACGGGACAGGGGTTAGGGTACGAGCAGTACTTC. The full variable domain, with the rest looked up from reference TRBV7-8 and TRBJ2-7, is GAGVSQSPRYKVAKRGQDVALRCDPISGHVSLFWYQQALGQGPEFLTYFQNEAQLDKSGLPSDRFFAERPEGSVSTLKIQRTQQEDSAVYLCASSTGQGLGYEQYFGPGTRLTVT.

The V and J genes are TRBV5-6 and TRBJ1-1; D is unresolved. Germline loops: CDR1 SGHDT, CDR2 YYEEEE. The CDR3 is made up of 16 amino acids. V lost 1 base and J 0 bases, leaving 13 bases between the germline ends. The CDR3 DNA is TGTGCCAGCAGCTTGTACCGACTCATTGTGAACACTGAAGCTTTCTTT. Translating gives CASSLYRLIVNTEAFF.

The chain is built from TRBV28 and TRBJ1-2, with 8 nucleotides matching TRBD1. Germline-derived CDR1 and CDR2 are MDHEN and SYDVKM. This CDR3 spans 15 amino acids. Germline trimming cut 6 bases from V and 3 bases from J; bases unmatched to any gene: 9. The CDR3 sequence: CASSEPGTGDYGYTF. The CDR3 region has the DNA TGTGCCAGCAGCGAGCCCGGGACAGGAGACTATGGCTACACCTTC.

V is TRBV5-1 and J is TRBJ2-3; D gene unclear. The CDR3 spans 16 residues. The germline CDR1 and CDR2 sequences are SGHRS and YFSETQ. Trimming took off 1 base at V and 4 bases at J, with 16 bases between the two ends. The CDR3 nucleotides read TGCGCCAGCAGCTTGCACAGAGCTTGGGTGTCAGATACGCAGTATTTT. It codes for CASSLHRAWVSDTQYF.

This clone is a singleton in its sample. In DNA, the CDR3 is TGTGCCAGCAGCCCGACAGGGGACTATGGCTACACCTTC. Translated, it gives CASSPTGDYGYTF. The chain carries TRBV5-4 and TRBJ1-2, with TRBD1 identical over 8 bases. CDR1 and CDR2 from the germline V gene are SGHNT and YYREEE (reference sequence). The CDR3 length is 13 residues. The V and J ends lost 4 bases and 3 bases, in that order; junction bases with no gene match: 2.

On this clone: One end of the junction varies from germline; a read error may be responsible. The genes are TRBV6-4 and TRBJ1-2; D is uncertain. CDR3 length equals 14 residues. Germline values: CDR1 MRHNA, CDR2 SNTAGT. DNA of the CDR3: TGTGCCAGCAGTGACCTCTCGCAGGTACCAAGCTACCCCTTC. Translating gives CASSDLSQVPSYPF.

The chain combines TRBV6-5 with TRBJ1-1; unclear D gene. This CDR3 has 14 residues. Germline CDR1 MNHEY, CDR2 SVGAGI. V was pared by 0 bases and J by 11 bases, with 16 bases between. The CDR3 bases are TGTGCCAGCAGTTACTCAGCCGGCGAGGTCGGGGCTTTCTTT. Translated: CASSYSAGEVGAFF.

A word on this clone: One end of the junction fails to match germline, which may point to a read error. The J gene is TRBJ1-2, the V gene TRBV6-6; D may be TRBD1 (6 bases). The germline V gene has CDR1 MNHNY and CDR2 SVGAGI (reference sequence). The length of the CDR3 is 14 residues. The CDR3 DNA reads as TGTGCCAGCAGTAGTGGACAGCTACTCTATGGCTACCCCTTC. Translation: CASSSGQLLYGYPF.

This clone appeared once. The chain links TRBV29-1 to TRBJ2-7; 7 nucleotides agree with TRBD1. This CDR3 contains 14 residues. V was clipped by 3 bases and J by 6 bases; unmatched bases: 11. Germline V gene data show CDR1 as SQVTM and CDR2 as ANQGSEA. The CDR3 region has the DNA TGCAGCGTTGACACGACAGGGAGTTTGGGCGAGCAGTACTTC. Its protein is CSVDTTGSLGEQYF.

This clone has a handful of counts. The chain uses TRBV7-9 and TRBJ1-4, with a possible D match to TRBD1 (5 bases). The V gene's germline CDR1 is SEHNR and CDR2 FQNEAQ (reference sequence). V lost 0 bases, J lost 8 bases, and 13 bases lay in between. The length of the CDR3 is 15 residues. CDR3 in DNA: TGTGCCAGCAGCTTAGCGGAGCAGGGTGGGGAAAAACTGTTTTTT. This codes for CASSLAEQGGEKLFF.

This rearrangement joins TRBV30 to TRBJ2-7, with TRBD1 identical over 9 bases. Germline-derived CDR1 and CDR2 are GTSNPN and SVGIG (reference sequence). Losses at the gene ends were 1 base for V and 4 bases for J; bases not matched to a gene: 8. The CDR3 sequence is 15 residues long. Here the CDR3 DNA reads TGTGCCTGGAGTGGGGGGACAGGGATGTATTACGAGCAGTACTTC. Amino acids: CAWSGGTGMYYEQYF. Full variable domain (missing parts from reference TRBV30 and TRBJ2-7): SQTIHQWPATLVQPVGSPLSLECTVEGTSNPNLYWYRQAAGRGLQLLFYSVGIGQISSEVPQNLSASRPQDRQFILSSKKLLLSDSGFYLCAWSGGTGMYYEQYFGPGTRLTVT.

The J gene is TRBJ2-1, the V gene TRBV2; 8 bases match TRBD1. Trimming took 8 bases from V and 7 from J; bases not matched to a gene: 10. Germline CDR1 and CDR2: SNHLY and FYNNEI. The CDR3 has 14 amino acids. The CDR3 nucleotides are TGTGCCAGCGACAGGACAGGGCTCGGGAATGAGCAGTTCTTC. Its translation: CASDRTGLGNEQFF. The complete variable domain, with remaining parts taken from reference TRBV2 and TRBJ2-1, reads EPEVTQTPSHQVTQMGQEVILRCVPISNHLYFYWYRQILGQKVEFLVSFYNNEISEKSEIFDDQFSVERPDGSNFTLKIRSTKLEDSAMYFCASDRTGLGNEQFFGPGTRLTVL.

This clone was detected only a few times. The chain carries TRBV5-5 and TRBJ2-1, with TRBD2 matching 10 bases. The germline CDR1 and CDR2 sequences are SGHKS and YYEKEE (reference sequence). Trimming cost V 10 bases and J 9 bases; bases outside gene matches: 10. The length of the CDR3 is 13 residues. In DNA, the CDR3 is TGTGCCGCCGGGGCTAGCGGGGGATTTGAGCAGTTCTTC. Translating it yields CAAGASGGFEQFF.

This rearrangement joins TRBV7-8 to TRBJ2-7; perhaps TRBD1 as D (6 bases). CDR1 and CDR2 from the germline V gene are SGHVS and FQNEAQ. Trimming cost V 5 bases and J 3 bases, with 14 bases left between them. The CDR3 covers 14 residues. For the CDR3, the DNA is TGTGCCAGCAGCCCGAACAGGGACCGCTACGAGCAGTACTTC. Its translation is CASSPNRDRYEQYF. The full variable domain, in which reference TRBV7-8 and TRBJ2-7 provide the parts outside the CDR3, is GAGVSQSPRYKVAKRGQDVALRCDPISGHVSLFWYQQALGQGPEFLTYFQNEAQLDKSGLPSDRFFAERPEGSVSTLKIQRTQQEDSAVYLCASSPNRDRYEQYFGPGTRLTVT.